Presented here are 25 T cell receptor beta chains from one specimen sequenced in a study of T cell responses to AZD1222 COVID-19 vaccine. Generated by immunoSEQ multiplex PCR, the TCRdb table keeps only in-frame clones and is missing some. The sample comprises about 120,000 clones, about 86% of which are singletons, and over 2.5% rests with the top ten. The sample in question was peripheral blood, obtained 28 days after the second AZD1222 dose. These receptors all come from an adult who received the AZD1222 COVID-19 vaccine.

This clone was found a few times. The chain combines TRBV5-1 with TRBJ1-6, with a tentative D call TRBD1 (5 bases). The CDR3 is 14 residues long. CDR1 and CDR2 from the germline V gene are SGHRS and YFSETQ. V lost 3 bases and J 10 bases, leaving 14 bases between the germline ends. The CDR3 DNA follows: TGCGCCAGCAGCTGGGGTGGGGGAAACTCACCCCTCCACTTT. This translates into CASSWGGGNSPLHF.

The chain uses TRBV5-4 and TRBJ2-7; no reliable D call. The V gene's germline CDR1 is SGHNT and CDR2 YYREEE (reference sequence). The length of the CDR3 is 13 residues. V lost 0 bases, J lost 5 bases, and 9 bases lay in between. CDR3 sequence reads: CASSLVGNNEQYF. For the CDR3, the DNA is TGTGCCAGCAGCTTGGTGGGCAACAACGAGCAGTACTTC.

CDR3 sequence: CASSLSGLTGFYGYTF. CDR3 bases: TGTGCCAGCAGTTTATCGGGCTTGACAGGGTTCTATGGCTACACCTTC. The genes are TRBV27 and TRBJ1-2; 7 nucleotides align to TRBD1. Germline trimming cut 0 bases from V and 4 bases from J; bases unmatched to any gene: 8. The CDR3 has 16 residues. Germline CDR1 MNHEY, CDR2 SMNVEV (reference sequence).

The chain carries TRBV4-2 and TRBJ1-2; 7 nucleotides line up with TRBD1. With V trimmed by 2 bases and J by 0 bases, 15 bases remained unmatched. Germline V gives CDR1 LGHNA, CDR2 YNFKEQ. CDR3 length: 19 residues. The CDR3 region is CASSQTGYSETGANYGYTF. CDR3 nucleotides: TGTGCCAGCAGCCAAACGGGGTATTCCGAAACAGGGGCTAACTATGGCTACACCTTC.

The rearrangement joins TRBV5-8 to TRBJ1-2, with D perhaps matching TRBD1 (5 bases). The V gene's germline CDR1 is SGHTS and CDR2 YDEGEE. V lost 2 bases and J 7 bases, leaving 12 bases between the germline ends. The CDR3 consists of 13 residues. As DNA, the CDR3 is TGTGCCAGCAGCTTCCTCGGGACCCTTGGCTACACCTTC. Protein product: CASSFLGTLGYTF.

The genes are TRBV7-2 and TRBJ2-2, with 10 bases matching TRBD2. V trimming: 3 bases; J trimming: 7 bases; junction bases outside the gene matches: 5. Looked up from germline, CDR1 is SGHTA and CDR2 is FQGNSA. The CDR3 covers 15 residues. CDR3 sequence (DNA): TGTGCCAGCAGCTTCTCAGCGGGGGGGCACGGGGAGCTGTTTTTT. Protein product: CASSFSAGGHGELFF.

This chain connects TRBV2 to TRBJ2-7; 9 bases line up with TRBD2. The junction had 2 bases not matched to a gene; V was cut back by 8 bases and J by 3 bases. The CDR3 runs to 12 residues. CDR1 SNHLY and CDR2 FYNNEI come from the germline V gene. CDR3 amino acids: CASGTSSYEQYF. CDR3 in DNA: TGTGCCAGCGGGACTAGCAGCTACGAGCAGTACTTC.

Notes on this clone: The sample has other DNA sequences that encode this CDR3 too. The genes are TRBV4-2 and TRBJ1-5; TRBD1 matches at 7 bases. CDR3 length equals 14 residues. The J segment lost 6 bases and the V segment lost 1 base, leaving 3 bases of the junction unmatched. CDR1 is LGHNA and CDR2 is YNFKEQ in the germline V gene. The DNA for the CDR3 is TGTGCCAGCAGCCAAGGACAGGGAGGTCAGCCCCAGCATTTT. Residues: CASSQGQGGQPQHF.

The chain carries TRBV6-6 and TRBJ1-3; TRBD1 agrees at 7 bases. V trimming: 5 bases; J trimming: 1 base; junction bases outside the gene matches: 20. Per the germline V gene, CDR1 is MNHNY and CDR2 is SVGAGI (reference sequence). The CDR3 is made up of 20 amino acids. The chain's CDR3 is CASSHGGHRGRPTSGNTIYF. CDR3 bases: TGTGCCAGCAGTCACGGGGGCCACAGGGGCCGACCCACTTCTGGAAACACCATATATTTT.

The chain joins TRBV9 to TRBJ1-2; no clear D. This CDR3 spans 11 amino acids. V shed 4 bases and J shed 8 bases, with 9 bases lying between them. CDR1 and CDR2 from the germline V gene are SGDLS and YYNGEE. Written as DNA, the CDR3 is TGTGCCAGCAGCTCTGGGCGCGGCTACACCTTC. The encoded protein is CASSSGRGYTF.

The chain recombines TRBV27 with TRBJ2-2; D ambiguous. Per germline, CDR1 MNHEY and CDR2 SMNVEV (reference sequence). The V end was cut by 3 bases, the J end by 2 bases, with 7 bases between. CDR3 length equals 14 residues. CDR3 coding DNA: TGTGCCAGCAGTTTCGGCGGAAACACCGGGGAGCTGTTTTTT. Its protein product is CASSFGGNTGELFF.

This rearrangement joins TRBV5-6 to TRBJ1-5; a possible D gene is TRBD1 (6 bases). The CDR3 runs 18 residues. Trimming pared 3 bases from V and 1 base from J, leaving 20 bases between. Germline CDR1 is SGHDT and CDR2 is YYEEEE. The CDR3 region has the DNA TGTGCCAGCAGCTCCGGGGGCCTTGGGGTTATGAGCAATCAGCCCCAGCATTTT. Translating gives CASSSGGLGVMSNQPQHF.

The chain joins TRBV13 to TRBJ2-7, with 11 bases aligning to TRBD1. The CDR3 contains 17 residues. V shed 1 base and J 0 bases; nucleotides not matched to a gene: 5. Per the germline V gene, CDR1 is PRHDT and CDR2 is FYEKMQ (reference sequence). The CDR3 sequence: CASSLVVGQGASYEQYF. The CDR3 nucleotides are TGTGCCAGCAGCTTAGTGGTCGGACAGGGGGCCTCCTACGAGCAGTACTTC.

This clone was seen repeatedly, ten times or more. This chain links TRBV5-1 with TRBJ1-2; 7 bases agree with TRBD1. Trimming removed 2 bases from V and 4 bases from J; junction bases left unmatched: 8. The CDR3 is 15 amino acids. Germline V lookup: CDR1 SGHRS, CDR2 YFSETQ. CDR3 in DNA: TGCGCCAGCAGCTTAGACCCGGGACAGTCCTATGGCTACACCTTC. This codes for CASSLDPGQSYGYTF.

The chain is built from TRBV5-1 and TRBJ1-2, with D possibly TRBD1 on 6 matching bases. Germline lookup yields CDR1 SGHRS and CDR2 YFSETQ. Trimming took 0 bases from V and 2 from J, leaving 8 bases between them. The CDR3 extends over 14 amino acids. In DNA form, the CDR3 reads TGCGCCAGCAGCTTGGATGGACAGAACTATGGCTACACCTTC. It is translated as CASSLDGQNYGYTF. The variable domain in full, with the rest retrieved from reference TRBV5-1 and TRBJ1-2, is KAGVTQTPRYLIKTRGQQVTLSCSPISGHRSVSWYQQTPGQGLQFLFEYFSETQRNKGNFPGRFSGRQFSNSRSEMNVSTLELGDSALYLCASSLDGQNYGYTFGSGTRLTVV.

This clone was recorded only once. This chain links TRBV18 with TRBJ2-3, with a weak D call TRBD2 (7 bases). Germline V gene lookup returns CDR1 KGHSH and CDR2 LQKENI. The CDR3 is 15 amino acids. The ends were cut back, 6 bases at V and 5 bases at J, with 18 bases in the middle. Here the CDR3 reads CASSLGRGSGDTQYF. For the CDR3, the DNA is TGTGCCAGCTCCCTAGGGAGGGGGAGTGGAGATACGCAGTATTTT.

V usage is TRBV6-6 and J usage is TRBJ1-4; no firm D call. Germline CDR1 and CDR2: MNHNY and SVGAGI (reference sequence). V lost 2 bases and J lost 0, with 4 bases in between. The CDR3 is made up of 14 amino acids. The CDR3 here is CASSYTTTNEKLFF. The CDR3 bases are TGTGCCAGCAGTTACACGACAACTAATGAAAAACTGTTTTTT.

The gene calls are TRBV7-9 and TRBJ1-4; D is possibly TRBD1 (6 bases). V lost 5 bases and J lost 15, with 19 bases in between. The CDR3 length is 13 residues. Per germline, CDR1 SEHNR and CDR2 FQNEAQ (reference sequence). The DNA for the CDR3 is TGTGCCAGCAGCCCAGCAACGAGGGGGGGTGTGTTTTTT. Translation: CASSPATRGGVFF.

This clone was observed a single time. This chain uses TRBV11-3 with TRBJ1-4; no clear D. The CDR3 sequence is 12 residues long. The V end was cut by 1 base, the J end by 5 bases, with 2 bases between. Per germline, CDR1 SGHNT and CDR2 YENEEA. CDR3 DNA sequence: TGTGCCAGCAGCTTAGTCAATGAAAAACTGTTTTTT. Translating gives CASSLVNEKLFF.

This chain uses TRBV6-6 with TRBJ1-6, with no clear D. V shed 2 bases and J shed 7 bases, with 9 bases lying between them. Germline-derived CDR1 and CDR2 are MNHNY and SVGAGI (reference sequence). The CDR3 length is 14 residues. The DNA of the CDR3 is TGTGCCAGCAGTTACGCCGGTTCAAATTCACCCCTCCACTTT. Its translation is CASSYAGSNSPLHF.

The V call is TRBV10-1, the J call TRBJ2-3; the D is unclear. The CDR3 contains 11 residues. Trimming removed 5 bases at V and 0 bases at J, with 0 bases between. Looked up from germline, CDR1 is WNHNN and CDR2 is SYGVQD (reference sequence). Here the CDR3 reads CASSSTDTQYF. CDR3 DNA: TGCGCCAGCAGTAGCACAGATACGCAGTATTTT.

V gene TRBV19 combines with J gene TRBJ1-6, with TRBD1 matching 8 bases. Germline V gives CDR1 LNHDA, CDR2 SQIVND (reference sequence). This CDR3 comprises 13 residues. V dropped 5 bases and J dropped 10; count of bases not matched to a gene: 4. The CDR3 region is CASSDRGYSPLHF. CDR3 DNA sequence: TGTGCCAGTAGTGACAGGGGATACTCACCCCTCCACTTT.

The chain links TRBV3-1 (or the pseudogene TRBV3-2) to TRBJ1-3; TRBD1 is a possible D gene (5 bases). Germline V gene sequence: CDR1 LGHDT, CDR2 YNNKEL (reference sequence). CDR3 length: 16 amino acids. Between the trimmed V and J ends, which lost 4 bases and 0 bases, there was a span of 13 bases. The CDR3 DNA reads as TGTGCCAGCAGCCTGACCGGGGGAGTCTCTGGAAACACCATATATTTT. Protein: CASSLTGGVSGNTIYF.

The chain combines TRBV7-2 with TRBJ1-2, with 9 bases aligning to TRBD1. CDR3 length: 15 amino acids. The germline CDR1 and CDR2 sequences are SGHTA and FQGNSA. V dropped 3 bases and J dropped 2; count of bases not matched to a gene: 4. CDR3 loop: CASSFAGTGNYGYTF. CDR3 coding DNA: TGTGCCAGCAGCTTCGCCGGGACAGGGAACTATGGCTACACCTTC.

V is TRBV9 and J is TRBJ1-6; D is unclear. The CDR3 runs 15 residues. Germline V gene data show CDR1 as SGDLS and CDR2 as YYNGEE. The V end lost 3 bases, the J end lost 4 bases, and 11 bases lay between the germline ends. The CDR3 protein is CASSDQPSYNSPLHF. The DNA for the CDR3 is TGTGCCAGCAGCGACCAGCCCTCTTATAATTCACCCCTCCACTTT.